This T cell receptor beta chain stems from a study of blood T cell repertoires in COVID-19. About the research overall: Recovered status in Cohort 3 required two negative PCRs, clearance, or symptom resolution. The United States, Italy and Spain provided the acute and convalescent COVID-19 samples. T cells, B-cell-depleted T cells, or PBMCs provided the cDNA or gDNA that served as material.

The CDR3 covers 19 residues. Germline loops: CDR1 LGHNA, CDR2 YSLEER. The J segment lost 4 bases and the V segment lost 0 bases, leaving 11 bases of the junction unmatched. Authors' processing steps: How many nucleated cells were present was estimated from reference gene primer amplification. Sequencing was performed with immunoSEQ multiplex PCR; in TCRdb, only in-frame clones are kept and a portion is missing. V and J calls and clone size are copied from that table; D and trimming were computed from the DNA. The sample records about 230,000 clones, about 90% being singletons. The rearrangement links TRBV4-3 to TRBJ2-1; 11 bases are a match to TRBD2. The TCR was taken from a woman aged 45-60 years in a cohort exposed to, infected with or recovered from COVID-19 (not recorded which). The sequencing sample was made of PBMCs or T cells enriched from blood (not recorded which). The CDR3 is CASSQDMGRLAGFYNEQFF. Written as DNA, the CDR3 is TGCGCCAGCAGCCAAGATATGGGAAGACTAGCGGGGTTTTACAATGAGCAGTTCTTC.